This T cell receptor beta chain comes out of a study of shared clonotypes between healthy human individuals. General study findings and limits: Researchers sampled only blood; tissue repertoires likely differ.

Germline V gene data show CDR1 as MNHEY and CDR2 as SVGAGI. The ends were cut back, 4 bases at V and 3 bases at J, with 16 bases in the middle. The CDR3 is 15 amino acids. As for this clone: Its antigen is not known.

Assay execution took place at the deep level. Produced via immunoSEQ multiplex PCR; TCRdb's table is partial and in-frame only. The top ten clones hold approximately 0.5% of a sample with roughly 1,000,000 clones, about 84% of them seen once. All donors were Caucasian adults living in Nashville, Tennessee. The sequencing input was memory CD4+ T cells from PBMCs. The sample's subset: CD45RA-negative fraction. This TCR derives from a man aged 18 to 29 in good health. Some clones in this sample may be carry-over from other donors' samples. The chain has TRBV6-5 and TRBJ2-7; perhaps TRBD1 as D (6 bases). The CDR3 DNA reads TGTGCCAGCAGTTCCGGGACAACTTACAACTACGAGCAGTACTTC. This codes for CASSSGTTYNYEQYF.